This T cell receptor (beta chain) derives from a study of T cell responses to AZD1222 COVID-19 vaccine. Only in-frame clones appear in the TCRdb table, and some are missing; sequencing was by immunoSEQ multiplex PCR. The table records 250,000 to 300,000 clones, approximately 94% of them present only once. In the case of this clone: The antigen is undetermined.

Samples with a second dose at about 4 or about 12 weeks were pooled together. General observations from the study: Sampling that yielded the repertoires occurred only after the peak T cell response.

The V end was cut by 1 base, the J end by 4 bases, with 16 bases between. This CDR3 spans 16 amino acids. Germline CDR1 is SGDLS and CDR2 is YYNGEE. The chain uses TRBV9 and TRBJ2-3, with D maybe TRBD2 (5 bases). The sample was peripheral blood, taken 28 days after the second AZD1222 dose. This clonotype was obtained from an adult who received the AZD1222 COVID-19 vaccine. This CDR3 is CASSVMDWSPADTQYF. The CDR3 nucleotides are TGTGCCAGCAGCGTAATGGACTGGTCCCCCGCAGATACGCAGTATTTT.